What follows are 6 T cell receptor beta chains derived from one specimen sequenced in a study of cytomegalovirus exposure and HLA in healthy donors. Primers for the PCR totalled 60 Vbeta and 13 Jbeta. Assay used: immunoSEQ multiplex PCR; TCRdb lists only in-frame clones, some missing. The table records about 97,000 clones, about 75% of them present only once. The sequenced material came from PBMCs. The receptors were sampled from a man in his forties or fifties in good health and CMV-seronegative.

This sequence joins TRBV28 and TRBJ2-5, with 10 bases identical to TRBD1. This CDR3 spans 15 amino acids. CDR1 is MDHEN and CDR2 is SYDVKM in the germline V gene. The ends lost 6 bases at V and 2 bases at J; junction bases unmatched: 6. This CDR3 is CASSPGTGVQETQYF. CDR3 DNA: TGTGCCAGCAGCCCCGGGACAGGGGTTCAAGAGACCCAGTACTTC.

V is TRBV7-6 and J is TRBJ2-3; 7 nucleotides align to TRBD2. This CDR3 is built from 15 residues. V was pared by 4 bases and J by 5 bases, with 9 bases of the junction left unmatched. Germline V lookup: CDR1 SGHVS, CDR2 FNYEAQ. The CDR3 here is CASSSGAQRGDTQYF. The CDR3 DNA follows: TGTGCCAGCAGCTCTGGGGCCCAGCGGGGAGATACGCAGTATTTT.

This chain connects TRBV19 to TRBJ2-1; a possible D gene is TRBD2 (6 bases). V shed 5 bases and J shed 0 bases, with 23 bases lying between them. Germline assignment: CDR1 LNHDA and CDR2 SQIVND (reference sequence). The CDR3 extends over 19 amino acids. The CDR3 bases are TGTGCCAGTAGTCCGCGGGGCGGGGCGAGCCCAAGCTCCTACAATGAGCAGTTCTTC. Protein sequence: CASSPRGGASPSSYNEQFF.

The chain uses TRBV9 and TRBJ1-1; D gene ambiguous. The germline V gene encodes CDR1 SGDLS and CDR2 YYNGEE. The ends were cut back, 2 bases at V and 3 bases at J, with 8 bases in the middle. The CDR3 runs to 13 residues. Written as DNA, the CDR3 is TGTGCCAGCAGCGTGACAAAGGACACTGAAGCTTTCTTT. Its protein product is CASSVTKDTEAFF.

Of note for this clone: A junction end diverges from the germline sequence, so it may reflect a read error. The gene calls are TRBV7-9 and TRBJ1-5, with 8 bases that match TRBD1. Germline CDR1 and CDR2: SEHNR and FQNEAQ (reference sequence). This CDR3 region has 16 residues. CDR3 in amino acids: CSSSPGGTRGNQPQHF. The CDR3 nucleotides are TGTTCCAGCAGCCCAGGGGGCACTAGAGGCAATCAGCCCCAGCATTTT.

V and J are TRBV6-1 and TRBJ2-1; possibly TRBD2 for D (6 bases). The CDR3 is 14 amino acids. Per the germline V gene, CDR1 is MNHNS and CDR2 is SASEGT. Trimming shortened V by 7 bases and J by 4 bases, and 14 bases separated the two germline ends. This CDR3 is CASIPRGIYNEQFF. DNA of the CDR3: TGTGCCAGCATCCCCCGGGGGATTTACAATGAGCAGTTCTTC.